The sequence of this TCR beta chain was determined in a study of Graves' ophthalmopathy and Graves' hyperthyroidism. The study amplified TCR beta CDR3 regions using RNA transcripts. RT-PCR in the first round used HTBI primers; a second-round multiplex PCR followed. TCRdb analysed the multiplex PCR reads with MiXCR anew, one entry per CDR3 protein. The sample holds under 800,000 distinct CDR3 sequences; 22% are singletons and the top ten take more than 5.5%. Study-level results: Blood samples also showed most expanded thyroid clonotypes exceeding 0.001 frequency. Sensitivity reached approximately 71% and specificity approximately 78% when the model predicted ophthalmopathy progression.

As regards this clonotype: What it binds is not known.

The trim removed 1 base at V and 6 bases at J, leaving 10 bases unmatched. Germline V CDR1 and CDR2: SGHRS, YFSETQ. There are 16 residues in the CDR3. Stable hyperthyroid donors showed no ophthalmopathy during 18 months follow-up. The TCR sequence derives from a woman aged 18-30 years with stable Graves' hyperthyroidism. Some clones in this sample may be carry-over from other donors' samples. Sequenced sample: peripheral blood. The chain employs TRBV5-1 and TRBJ1-1, with 9 bases matching TRBD1. The CDR3 sequence is CASSLTGGAPEAEAFF. The DNA of the CDR3 is TGCGCCAGCAGCTTGACAGGGGGCGCCCCCGAGGCTGAAGCTTTCTTT. Full variable domain (rest looked up from reference TRBV5-1 and TRBJ1-1): KAGVTQTPRYLIKTRGQQVTLSCSPISGHRSVSWYQQTPGQGLQFLFEYFSETQRNKGNFPGRFSGRQFSNSRSEMNVSTLELGDSALYLCASSLTGGAPEAEAFFGQGTRLTVV.